What follows are 18 T cell receptor beta chains derived from one specimen sequenced in a study of CD8 T cells in Susac syndrome. The RNA, roughly 0.45 to 1 ug, was put through reverse transcription using random hexamers. MiXCR was run by TCRdb on the immunoSEQ multiplex PCR reads, yielding one entry per CDR3 protein. The sample lists about 200,000 distinct CDR3 sequences, more than 85% occurring once. The material sequenced was CD8+ T cells from PBMCs. All receptors come from a human donor with multiple sclerosis.

The CDR3 protein is CSAAQDNEQFF. In DNA, the CDR3 is TGCAGTGCGGCACAAGACAATGAGCAGTTCTTC. The chain recombines TRBV20-1 with TRBJ2-1; D not resolved. The CDR3 has 11 amino acids. Germline assignment: CDR1 DFQATT and CDR2 SNEGSKA (reference sequence). The germline V and J ends were trimmed by 6 bases and 5 bases, with 8 bases remaining between them.

V and J are TRBV27 and TRBJ2-4, with D possibly matching TRBD2 (5 bases). CDR1 MNHEY and CDR2 SMNVEV come from the germline V gene (reference sequence). V was shortened by 5 bases and J by 6 bases, with 8 bases between the two germline ends. The CDR3 spans 12 residues. The CDR3 DNA sequence: TGTGCCAGCAGTGGTAGCGCAAACATTCAGTACTTC. Amino acid sequence: CASSGSANIQYF.

The chain carries TRBV4-1 and TRBJ2-4; 9 nucleotides agree with TRBD2. The CDR3 is made up of 16 amino acids. The trim removed 3 bases at V and 5 bases at J, leaving 8 bases unmatched. The germline CDR1 and CDR2 sequences are MGHRA and YSYEKL. The CDR3 DNA reads as TGCGCCAGCAGCCAGACTAGCGGAGGAGTTCAAAACATTCAGTACTTC. Translated, it gives CASSQTSGGVQNIQYF.

The chain combines TRBV30 with TRBJ1-1; weak D call: TRBD1 (5 bases). Deletions cut 3 bases from V and 4 bases from J, with 9 bases between. The CDR3 is made up of 12 amino acids. Germline V gene sequence: CDR1 GTSNPN, CDR2 SVGIG (reference sequence). The CDR3 spells CAWSQGPTEAFF. CDR3 nucleotides: TGTGCCTGGAGCCAGGGTCCCACTGAAGCTTTCTTT.

The rearrangement uses TRBV7-9 and TRBJ2-1; D call uncertain. Trimming left V 2 bases short and J 0 bases short, with 14 bases between. The CDR3 covers 17 residues. The germline V gene has CDR1 SEHNR and CDR2 FQNEAQ (reference sequence). The CDR3 sequence is CASSLRSPLSSYNEQFF. In nucleotides, the CDR3 is TGTGCCAGCAGCTTAAGGTCCCCCCTCAGCTCCTACAATGAGCAGTTCTTC.

V and J are TRBV14 and TRBJ2-1, with no clear D. The CDR3 sequence is 16 residues long. The V gene's germline CDR1 is SGHDN and CDR2 FVKESK. Deletions cut 2 bases from V and 4 bases from J, with 15 bases between. The CDR3 DNA sequence: TGTGCCAGCAGCCAATGGGTTCTTGATGAGTACAATGAGCAGTTCTTC. Its protein is CASSQWVLDEYNEQFF.

The chain recombines TRBV20-1 with TRBJ2-5, with D maybe TRBD2 (6 bases). The CDR3 covers 12 residues. Looked up from germline, CDR1 is DFQATT and CDR2 is SNEGSKA (reference sequence). Between the trimmed V and J ends, which lost 6 bases and 9 bases, there was a span of 17 bases. The CDR3 spells CSASLGGKAQYF. The DNA of the CDR3 is TGCAGTGCCAGCCTAGGAGGGAAGGCCCAGTACTTC.

In DNA form, the CDR3 reads TGTGCCAGCAGCGTAGGGAGGGGATGGGGTACTGAAGCTTTCTTT. Its protein product is CASSVGRGWGTEAFF. The chain joins TRBV9 to TRBJ1-1, with D perhaps TRBD1 (5 bases). The CDR3 loop spans 15 amino acids. The V end was cut by 0 bases, the J end by 5 bases, with 14 bases between. CDR1 SGDLS and CDR2 YYNGEE come from the germline V gene.

The V call is TRBV7-9, the J call TRBJ2-2; D gene ambiguous. Trimming took off 6 bases at V and 1 base at J, with 12 bases between the two ends. Germline assignment: CDR1 SEHNR and CDR2 FQNEAQ (reference sequence). The CDR3 is made up of 15 amino acids. In DNA form, the CDR3 reads TGTGCCAGCAGTCCGAATTGGGGGAACACCGGGGAGCTGTTTTTT. Amino acid sequence: CASSPNWGNTGELFF.

This clonotype was detected only a few times. The chain uses TRBV29-1 and TRBJ2-7; D is possibly TRBD1 or TRBD2 (5 bases each). Germline assignment: CDR1 SQVTM and CDR2 ANQGSEA. Trimming left V 0 bases short and J 2 bases short, with 5 bases between. The CDR3 runs 12 residues. The CDR3 is CSVEEGAYEQYF. DNA for the CDR3: TGCAGCGTTGAAGAGGGGGCCTACGAGCAGTACTTC.

This clonotype has only one observation. This chain joins TRBV6-4 and TRBJ1-5, with D perhaps matching TRBD1 (5 bases). The CDR3 is made up of 14 amino acids. The V end lost 7 bases, the J end lost 2 bases, and 12 bases lay between the germline ends. Germline lookup yields CDR1 MRHNA and CDR2 SNTAGT. CDR3 loop: CASIQGQCNQPQHF. DNA for the CDR3: TGTGCCAGCATCCAGGGCCAATGCAATCAGCCCCAGCATTTT.

The chain links TRBV12-5 to TRBJ1-5, with TRBD1 as a possible D gene (5 bases). The CDR3 contains 12 residues. Looked up from germline, CDR1 is LGHNT and CDR2 is FRNRAP. V lost 4 bases and J lost 12, with 13 bases in between. The CDR3 loop is CASGSLTERQHF. DNA of the CDR3: TGTGCTAGTGGTTCGTTGACAGAGCGCCAGCATTTT.

The chain has TRBV5-6 and TRBJ1-2; D gene ambiguous. V lost 5 bases, J lost 3 bases, and 11 bases lay in between. The CDR3 is 13 residues long. Germline V lookup: CDR1 SGHDT, CDR2 YYEEEE. The CDR3 loop reads CASRSDTYYGYTF. The DNA for the CDR3 is TGTGCCAGCAGATCTGACACGTACTATGGCTACACCTTC.

The J gene is TRBJ2-6, the V gene TRBV21-1; TRBD2, as called in the table, went unchecked against the DNA. TRBV21-1 is designated a pseudogene. CDR3 length equals 19 residues. In DNA, the CDR3 is TGTGCCAGCAGCAAAGCTGAACTAGCGGGAGCCCTTGGGGCCAACGTCCTGACTTTC. Amino acid sequence: CASSKAELAGALGANVLTF.

The chain has TRBV9 and TRBJ2-1; maybe TRBD1 (6 bases). Germline-derived CDR1 and CDR2 are SGDLS and YYNGEE. Trimming shortened V by 1 base and J by 8 bases, and 16 bases separated the two germline ends. The CDR3 totals 15 residues. The CDR3 DNA reads TGTGCCAGCAGCGTACAGGGGACCCTAGTGGATGAGCAGTTCTTC. Encoded protein: CASSVQGTLVDEQFF.

This chain joins TRBV6-5 and TRBJ1-5; unclear D gene. The CDR3 length is 14 residues. Germline-derived CDR1 and CDR2 are MNHEY and SVGAGI. Trimming removed 6 bases from V and 4 bases from J, with 13 bases in between. CDR3 region: CASSLPGRNQPQHF. The CDR3 DNA reads as TGTGCCAGCAGCCTACCGGGCAGAAATCAGCCCCAGCATTTT.

The chain has TRBV9 and TRBJ2-5, with D maybe TRBD2 (7 bases). The germline V gene has CDR1 SGDLS and CDR2 YYNGEE. The ends were cut back, 2 bases at V and 5 bases at J, with 19 bases in the middle. This CDR3 has 16 residues. The CDR3 protein is CASSVAGAPTPETQYF. The CDR3 DNA reads TGTGCCAGCAGCGTTGCGGGGGCGCCGACCCCCGAGACCCAGTACTTC.

The sample holds one count of this clonotype. The V call is TRBV7-8, the J call TRBJ1-6; D is perhaps TRBD1 (6 bases). The CDR3 has 13 amino acids. Trimming cost V 5 bases and J 9 bases, with 11 bases left between them. Germline V gene sequence: CDR1 SGHVS, CDR2 FQNEAQ. The CDR3 DNA reads TGTGCCAGCAGCCTCGAGGGGGTTTCACCCCTCCACTTT. This translates into CASSLEGVSPLHF.